A selection of T cell receptor beta chains follows, all from one sample in a study of low-dose radiotherapy and immunotherapy resistance in tumors. TCRdb reanalysed the reads using MiXCR and keeps one entry per CDR3 protein. The profile shows 85,000 to 95,000 distinct CDR3 sequences, 20% to 25% of them singletons. The sample was PBMCs, taken after low-dose radiotherapy plus immunotherapy. The origin of the receptors is a female donor with ovarian cancer. The CDR3 runs from the conserved cysteine through the conserved F or W. Fields, in order: V gene, clone size, D gene, CDR3 length, J gene, CDR3 DNA, CDR3 protein. D genes are given only for firm matches. Clone size is shown for a subset of rows, as once, few, many or a class of expanded clone.

V gene: TRBV20-1; clone size: many; D gene: .; CDR3 length: 14; J gene: TRBJ2-1; CDR3 DNA: TGCAGTGCTTCCCGGGACCCCATCTCGAATGAGCAGTTCTTC; CDR3 protein: CSASRDPISNEQFF
V gene: TRBV7-9; clone size: many; D gene: .; CDR3 length: 15; J gene: TRBJ2-2; CDR3 DNA: TGTGCCAGCAGCTTTGGGGGTTCCAACACCGGGGAGCTGTTTTTT; CDR3 protein: CASSFGGSNTGELFF
V gene: TRBV30; clone size: many; D gene: .; CDR3 length: 12; J gene: TRBJ1-2; CDR3 DNA: TGTGCCTGGACCCTCGGCCACTATGGCTACACCTTC; CDR3 protein: CAWTLGHYGYTF
V gene: TRBV7-2; clone size: many; D gene: TRBD1; CDR3 length: 14; J gene: TRBJ2-3; CDR3 DNA: TGTGCCAGCAGCTTTACAGGGGGCACAGATACGCAGTATTTT; CDR3 protein: CASSFTGGTDTQYF
V gene: TRBV9; clone size: many; D gene: .; CDR3 length: 15; J gene: TRBJ1-1; CDR3 DNA: TGTGCCAGCAGCGTTGATGCCGGAGAGGACACTGAAGCTTTCTTT; CDR3 protein: CASSVDAGEDTEAFF
V gene: TRBV2; clone size: many; D gene: .; CDR3 length: 11; J gene: TRBJ2-7; CDR3 DNA: TGTGCCAGCAACAGAGGCTACGAGCAGTACTTC; CDR3 protein: CASNRGYEQYF
V gene: TRBV6-9; clone size: .; D gene: .; CDR3 length: 13; J gene: TRBJ1-3; CDR3 DNA: TGTGCCAGCGGGGGGGACTCTGGAAACACCATATATTTT; CDR3 protein: CASGGDSGNTIYF
V gene: TRBV7-2; clone size: many; D gene: .; CDR3 length: 13; J gene: TRBJ2-5; CDR3 DNA: TGTGCCAGCAGCTTAAGGGCCCAAGAGACCCAGTACTTC; CDR3 protein: CASSLRAQETQYF
V gene: TRBV2; clone size: .; D gene: .; CDR3 length: 13; J gene: TRBJ2-1; CDR3 DNA: TGCGCCAGCAGTGAGATTCAGTACAATGAGCAGTTCTTC; CDR3 protein: CASSEIQYNEQFF
V gene: TRBV28; clone size: many; D gene: .; CDR3 length: 12; J gene: TRBJ1-1; CDR3 DNA: TGTGCCAGCAGTTTTCAGGGGCTGGAAGCTTTCTTT; CDR3 protein: CASSFQGLEAFF
V gene: TRBV6-2/TRBV6-3; clone size: many; D gene: .; CDR3 length: 15; J gene: TRBJ1-5; CDR3 DNA: TGTGCCAGCAGGGCAGAGACGGGGCTCAATCAGCCCCAGCATTTT; CDR3 protein: CASRAETGLNQPQHF
V gene: TRBV5-1; clone size: many; D gene: .; CDR3 length: 14; J gene: TRBJ2-1; CDR3 DNA: TGCGCCAGCAGCTTATCCCAGGGTAAAGGTGAGCAGTTCTTC; CDR3 protein: CASSLSQGKGEQFF
V gene: TRBV13; clone size: many; D gene: .; CDR3 length: 11; J gene: TRBJ2-3; CDR3 DNA: TGTGCCAGCAGCCCGAAAGATACGCAGTATTTT; CDR3 protein: CASSPKDTQYF
V gene: TRBV2; clone size: many; D gene: TRBD2; CDR3 length: 21; J gene: TRBJ2-2; CDR3 DNA: TGTGCCAGCAGTGAATCGGGTCGGGTTGGGCGGGGGGTAACGAACACCGGGGAGCTGTTTTTT; CDR3 protein: CASSESGRVGRGVTNTGELFF